The 4 T cell receptor beta chains below were found in one sample sequenced in a study of T cells in localized non-small cell lung cancer. Profiling relied on immunoSEQ multiplex PCR, and the TCRdb table lists in-frame clones only, not all of them. Altogether about 40,000 clones are present, 75% to 90% being singletons, with the ten largest covering 5% to 7%. The specimen comprised peripheral blood, sampled before any cancer treatment. The receptors shown here come from a man aged 35 to 70 with stage I lung adenocarcinoma.

The chain is built from TRBV27 and TRBJ2-1, with D uncertain. The V end was cut by 5 bases, the J end by 2 bases, with 16 bases between. This CDR3 region has 16 residues. Germline V gene sequence: CDR1 MNHEY, CDR2 SMNVEV (reference sequence). The CDR3 region is CASSPTPIAPYNEQFF. For the CDR3, the DNA is TGTGCCAGCAGTCCGACACCCATAGCCCCCTACAATGAGCAGTTCTTC.

This chain connects TRBV29-1 to TRBJ2-3; 7 nucleotides match TRBD2. The CDR3 contains 14 residues. Germline V gene sequence: CDR1 SQVTM, CDR2 ANQGSEA. Trimming at V came to 3 bases and at J to 2 bases, leaving 5 bases not matched to a gene. CDR3 nucleotide sequence: TGCAGCGTTGAGGGGGGGAGGGACACAGATACGCAGTATTTT. Its translation: CSVEGGRDTDTQYF.

The V gene is TRBV9, the J gene TRBJ2-7; 14 nucleotides align to TRBD2. This CDR3 has 16 amino acids. V was pared by 0 bases and J by 3 bases, with 2 bases of the junction left unmatched. Germline V gene sequence: CDR1 SGDLS, CDR2 YYNGEE. As DNA, the CDR3 is TGTGCCAGCAGCGTAGGTGGGACTAGCGGGAGCTACGAGCAGTACTTC. Translating it yields CASSVGGTSGSYEQYF.

The rearrangement joins TRBV4-1 to TRBJ2-1; 7 nucleotides line up with TRBD2. Per germline, CDR1 MGHRA and CDR2 YSYEKL. The CDR3 is 14 amino acids. The trim removed 4 bases at V and 7 bases at J, leaving 7 bases unmatched. CDR3 amino acids: CASSLPGGLNEQFF. DNA of the CDR3: TGCGCCAGCAGCCTCCCGGGGGGTTTGAATGAGCAGTTCTTC.